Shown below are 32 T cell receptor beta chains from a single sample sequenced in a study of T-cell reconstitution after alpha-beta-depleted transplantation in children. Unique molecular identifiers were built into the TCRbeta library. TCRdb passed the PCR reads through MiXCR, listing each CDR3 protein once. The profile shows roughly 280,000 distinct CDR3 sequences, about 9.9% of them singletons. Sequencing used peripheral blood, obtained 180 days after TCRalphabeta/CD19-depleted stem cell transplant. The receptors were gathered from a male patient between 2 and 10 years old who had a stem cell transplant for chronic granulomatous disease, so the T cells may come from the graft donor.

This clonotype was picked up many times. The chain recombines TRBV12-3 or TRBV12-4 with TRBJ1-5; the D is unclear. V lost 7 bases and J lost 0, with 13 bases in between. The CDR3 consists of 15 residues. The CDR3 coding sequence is TGTGCCAGCAAGGACGGAACCTATAGCAATCAGCCCCAGCATTTT. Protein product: CASKDGTYSNQPQHF.

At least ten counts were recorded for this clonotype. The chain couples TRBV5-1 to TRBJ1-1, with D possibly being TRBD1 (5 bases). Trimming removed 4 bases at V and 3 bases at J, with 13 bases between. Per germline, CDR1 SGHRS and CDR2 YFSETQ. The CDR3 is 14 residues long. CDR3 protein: CASSIGDGHTEAFF. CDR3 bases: TGCGCCAGCAGCATAGGGGACGGGCACACTGAAGCTTTCTTT.

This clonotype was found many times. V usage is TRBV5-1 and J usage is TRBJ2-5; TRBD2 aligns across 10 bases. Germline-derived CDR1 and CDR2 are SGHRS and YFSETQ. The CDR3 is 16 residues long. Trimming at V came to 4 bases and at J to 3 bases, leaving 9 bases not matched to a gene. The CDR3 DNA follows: TGCGCCAGCAGCCCTGGACGGCTAGCGGGAGAAGAGACCCAGTACTTC. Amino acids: CASSPGRLAGEETQYF.

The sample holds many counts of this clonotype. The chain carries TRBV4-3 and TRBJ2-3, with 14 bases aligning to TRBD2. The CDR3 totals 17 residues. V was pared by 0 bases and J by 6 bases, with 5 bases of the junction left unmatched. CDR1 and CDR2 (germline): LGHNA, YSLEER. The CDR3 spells CASSQDSGTSGSDTQYF. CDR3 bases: TGCGCCAGCAGCCAAGATAGCGGGACTAGCGGGAGTGATACGCAGTATTTT.

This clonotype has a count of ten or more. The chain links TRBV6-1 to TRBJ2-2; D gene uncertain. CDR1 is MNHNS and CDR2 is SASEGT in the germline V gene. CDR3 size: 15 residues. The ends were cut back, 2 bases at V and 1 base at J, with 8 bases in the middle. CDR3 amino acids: CASSELSGNTGELFF. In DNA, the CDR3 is TGTGCCAGCAGTGAATTGTCAGGGAACACCGGGGAGCTGTTTTTT.

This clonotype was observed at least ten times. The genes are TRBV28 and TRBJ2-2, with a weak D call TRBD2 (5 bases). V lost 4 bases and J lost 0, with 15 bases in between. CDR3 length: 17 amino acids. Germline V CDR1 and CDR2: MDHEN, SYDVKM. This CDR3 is CASSSIVGRANTGELFF. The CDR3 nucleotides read TGTGCCAGCAGTTCCATCGTAGGGCGGGCGAACACCGGGGAGCTGTTTTTT.

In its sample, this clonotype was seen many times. The CDR3 region is CASNPTGGTDTQYF. CDR3 nucleotide sequence: TGTGCCAGCAACCCCACAGGGGGGACAGATACGCAGTATTTT. V usage is TRBV7-2 and J usage is TRBJ2-3; 8 nucleotides match TRBD1. This CDR3 contains 14 residues. Germline loops: CDR1 SGHTA, CDR2 FQGNSA. Trimming at V came to 7 bases and at J to 3 bases, leaving 6 bases not matched to a gene. Combining the CDR3 with reference TRBV7-2 and TRBJ2-3 gives the whole variable domain GAGVSQSPSNKVTEKGKDVELRCDPISGHTALYWYRQSLGQGLEFLIYFQGNSAPDKSGLPSDRFSAERTGGSVSTLTIQRTQQEDSAVYLCASNPTGGTDTQYFGPGTRLTVL.

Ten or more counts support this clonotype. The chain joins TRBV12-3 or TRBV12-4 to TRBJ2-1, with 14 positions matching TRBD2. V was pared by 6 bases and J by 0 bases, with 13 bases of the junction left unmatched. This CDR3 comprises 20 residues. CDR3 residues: CASRPRLAGGLQSSYNEQFF. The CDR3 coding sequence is TGTGCCAGCAGACCTCGACTAGCGGGAGGGCTACAAAGCTCCTACAATGAGCAGTTCTTC.

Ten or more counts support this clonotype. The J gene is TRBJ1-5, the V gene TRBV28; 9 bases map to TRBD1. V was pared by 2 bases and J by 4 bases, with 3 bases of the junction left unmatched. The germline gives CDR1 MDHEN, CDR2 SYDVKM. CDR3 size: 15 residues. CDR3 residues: CASSLGTGKNQPQHF. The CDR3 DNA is TGTGCCAGCAGTTTAGGGACAGGGAAGAATCAGCCCCAGCATTTT.

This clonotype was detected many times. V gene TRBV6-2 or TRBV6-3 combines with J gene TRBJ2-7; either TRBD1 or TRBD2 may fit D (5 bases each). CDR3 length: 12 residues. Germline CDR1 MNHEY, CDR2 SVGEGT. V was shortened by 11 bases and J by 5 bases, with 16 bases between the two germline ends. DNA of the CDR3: TGTGCCGGGGGAAGGGTTTCGCACGAGCAGTACTTC. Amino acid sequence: CAGGRVSHEQYF.

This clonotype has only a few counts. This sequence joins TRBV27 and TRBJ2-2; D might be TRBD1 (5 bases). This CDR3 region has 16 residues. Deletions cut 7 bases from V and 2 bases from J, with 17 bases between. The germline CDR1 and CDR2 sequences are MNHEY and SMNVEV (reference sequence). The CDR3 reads CASKSAGQGNTGELFF. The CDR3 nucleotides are TGTGCCAGCAAGTCTGCCGGGCAGGGAAACACCGGGGAGCTGTTTTTT.

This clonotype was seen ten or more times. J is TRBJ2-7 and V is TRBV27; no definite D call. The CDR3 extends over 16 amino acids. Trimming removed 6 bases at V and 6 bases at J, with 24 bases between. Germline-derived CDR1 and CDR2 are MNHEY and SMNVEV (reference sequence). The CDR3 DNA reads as TGTGCCAGCAGCCGCGCCGTCCCAGGTGGAGTTCTCGAGCAGTACTTC. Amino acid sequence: CASSRAVPGGVLEQYF.

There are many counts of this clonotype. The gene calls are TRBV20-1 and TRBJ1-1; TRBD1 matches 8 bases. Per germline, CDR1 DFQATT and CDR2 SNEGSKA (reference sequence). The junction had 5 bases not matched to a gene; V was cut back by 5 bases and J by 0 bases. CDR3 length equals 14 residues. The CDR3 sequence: CSAARQGLNTEAFF. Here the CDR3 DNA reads TGCAGTGCTGCTCGACAGGGGCTGAACACTGAAGCTTTCTTT.

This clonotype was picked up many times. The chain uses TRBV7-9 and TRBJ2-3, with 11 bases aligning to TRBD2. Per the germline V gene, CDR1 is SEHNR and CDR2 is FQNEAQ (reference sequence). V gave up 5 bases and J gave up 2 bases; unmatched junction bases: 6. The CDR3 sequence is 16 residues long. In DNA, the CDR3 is TGTGCCAGCAGCGGCACTAGCGGGGGATACACAGATACGCAGTATTTT. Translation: CASSGTSGGYTDTQYF.

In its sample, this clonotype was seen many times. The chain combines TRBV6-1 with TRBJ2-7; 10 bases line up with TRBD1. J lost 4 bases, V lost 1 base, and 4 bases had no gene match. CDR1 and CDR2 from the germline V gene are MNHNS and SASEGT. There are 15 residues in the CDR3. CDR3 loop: CASSEGTGGMYEQYF. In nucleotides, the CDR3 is TGTGCCAGCAGTGAAGGGACAGGGGGAATGTACGAGCAGTACTTC.

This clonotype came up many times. As DNA, the CDR3 is TGTGCCAGCAGCTTTCCCGGTGCGAACACCGGGGAGCTGTTTTTT. It encodes CASSFPGANTGELFF. The chain links TRBV5-5 to TRBJ2-2; D uncertain. This CDR3 spans 15 amino acids. Germline CDR1 is SGHKS and CDR2 is YYEKEE (reference sequence). The ends were cut back, 2 bases at V and 0 bases at J, with 8 bases in the middle.

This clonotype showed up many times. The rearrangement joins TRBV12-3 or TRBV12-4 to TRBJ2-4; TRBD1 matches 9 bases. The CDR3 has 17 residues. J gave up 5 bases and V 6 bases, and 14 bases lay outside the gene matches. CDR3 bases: TGTGCCAGCAGCCACCCCTCGGACAGGGGTTTTGAAAACATTCAGTACTTC. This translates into CASSHPSDRGFENIQYF.

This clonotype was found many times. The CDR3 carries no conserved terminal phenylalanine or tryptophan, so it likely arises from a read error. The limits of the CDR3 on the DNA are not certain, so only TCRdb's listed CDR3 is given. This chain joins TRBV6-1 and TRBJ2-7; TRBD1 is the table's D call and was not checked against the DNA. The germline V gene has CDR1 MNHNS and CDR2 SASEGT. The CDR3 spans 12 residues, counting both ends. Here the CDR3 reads CASSEVFGTVTY.

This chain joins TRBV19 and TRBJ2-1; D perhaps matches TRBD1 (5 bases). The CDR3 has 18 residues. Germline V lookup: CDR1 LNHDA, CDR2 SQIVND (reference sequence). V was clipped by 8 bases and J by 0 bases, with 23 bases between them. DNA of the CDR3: TGTGCCAGTCCTACTTCCCCCGACAGCCGCTACTCCTACAATGAGCAGTTCTTC. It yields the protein CASPTSPDSRYSYNEQFF.

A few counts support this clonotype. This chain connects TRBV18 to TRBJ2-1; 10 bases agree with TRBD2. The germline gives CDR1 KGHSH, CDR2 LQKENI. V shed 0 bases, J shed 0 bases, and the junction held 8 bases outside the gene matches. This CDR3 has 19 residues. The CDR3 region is CASSPPGKRGGNSYNEQFF. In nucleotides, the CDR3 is TGTGCCAGCTCACCACCGGGGAAGCGGGGGGGCAACTCCTACAATGAGCAGTTCTTC.

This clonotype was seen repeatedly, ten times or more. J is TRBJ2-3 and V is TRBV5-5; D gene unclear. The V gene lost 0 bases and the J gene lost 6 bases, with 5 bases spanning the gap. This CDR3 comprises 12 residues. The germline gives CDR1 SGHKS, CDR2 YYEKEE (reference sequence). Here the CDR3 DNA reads TGTGCCAGCAGCTTGGAAAGGGATACGCAGTATTTT. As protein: CASSLERDTQYF.

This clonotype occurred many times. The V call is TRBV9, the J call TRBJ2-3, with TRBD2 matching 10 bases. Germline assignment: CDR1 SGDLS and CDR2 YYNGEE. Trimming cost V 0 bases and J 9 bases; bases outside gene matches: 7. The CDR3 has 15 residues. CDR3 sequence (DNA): TGTGCCAGCAGCGTAGTCGAGCGGGGGGGAGGCACGCAGTATTTT. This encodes CASSVVERGGGTQYF.

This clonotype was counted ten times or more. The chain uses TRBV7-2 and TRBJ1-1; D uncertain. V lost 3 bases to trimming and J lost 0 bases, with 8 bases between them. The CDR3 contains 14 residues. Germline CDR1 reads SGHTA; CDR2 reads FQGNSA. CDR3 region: CASSLHTVNTEAFF. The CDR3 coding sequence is TGTGCCAGCAGCTTGCACACAGTGAACACTGAAGCTTTCTTT.

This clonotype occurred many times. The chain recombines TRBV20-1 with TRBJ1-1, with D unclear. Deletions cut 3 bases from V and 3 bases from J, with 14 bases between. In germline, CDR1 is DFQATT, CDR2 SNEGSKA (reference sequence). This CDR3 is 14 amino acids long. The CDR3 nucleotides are TGCAGTGCTAGTCCGCCGTGGTCGGACACTGAAGCTTTCTTT. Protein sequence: CSASPPWSDTEAFF.

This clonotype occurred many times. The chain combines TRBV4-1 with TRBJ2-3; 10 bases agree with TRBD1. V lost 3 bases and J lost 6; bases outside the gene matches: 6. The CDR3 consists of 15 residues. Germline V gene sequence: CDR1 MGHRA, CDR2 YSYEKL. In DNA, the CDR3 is TGCGCCAGCAGCCAGGACAGGGGGTGGGGTGATACGCAGTATTTT. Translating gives CASSQDRGWGDTQYF.

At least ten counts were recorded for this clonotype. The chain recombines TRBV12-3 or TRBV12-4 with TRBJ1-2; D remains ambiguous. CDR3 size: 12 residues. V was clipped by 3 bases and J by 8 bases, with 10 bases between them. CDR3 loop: CASSLVGRGYTF. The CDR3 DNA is TGTGCCAGCAGTTTGGTGGGTCGGGGCTACACCTTC.

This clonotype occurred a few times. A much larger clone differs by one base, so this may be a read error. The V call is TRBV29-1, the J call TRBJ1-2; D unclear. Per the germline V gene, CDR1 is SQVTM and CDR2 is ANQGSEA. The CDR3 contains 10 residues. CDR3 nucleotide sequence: TGCAGCGTTGAGGGAGGTGGCGACACCTTC. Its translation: CSVEGGGDTF. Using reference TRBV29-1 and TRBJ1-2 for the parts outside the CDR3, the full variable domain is SAVISQKPSRDICQRGTSLTIQCQVDSQVTMMFWYRQQPGQSLTLIATANQGSEATYESGFVIDKFPISRPNLTFSTLTVSNMSPEDSSIYLCSVEGGGDTFGSGTRLTVV.

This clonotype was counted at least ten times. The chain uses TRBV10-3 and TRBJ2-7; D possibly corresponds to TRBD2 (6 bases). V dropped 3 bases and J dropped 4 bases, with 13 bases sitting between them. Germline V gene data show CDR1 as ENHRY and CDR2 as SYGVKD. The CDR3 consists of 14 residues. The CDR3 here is CAISDGPGAYEQYF. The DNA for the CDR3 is TGTGCCATCAGTGACGGGCCGGGAGCTTACGAGCAGTACTTC.

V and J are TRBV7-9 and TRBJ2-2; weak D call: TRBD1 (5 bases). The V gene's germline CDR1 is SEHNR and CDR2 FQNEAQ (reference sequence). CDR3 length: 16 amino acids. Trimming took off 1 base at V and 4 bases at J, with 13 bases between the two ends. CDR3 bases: TGTGCCAGCAGCTTAGTCCGCCAGGGTCGCACCGGGGAGCTGTTTTTT. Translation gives CASSLVRQGRTGELFF. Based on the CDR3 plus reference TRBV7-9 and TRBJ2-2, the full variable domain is DTGVSQNPRHKITKRGQNVTFRCDPISEHNRLYWYRQTLGQGPEFLTYFQNEAQLEKSRLLSDRFSAERPKGSFSTLEIQRTEQGDSAMYLCASSLVRQGRTGELFFGEGSRLTVL.

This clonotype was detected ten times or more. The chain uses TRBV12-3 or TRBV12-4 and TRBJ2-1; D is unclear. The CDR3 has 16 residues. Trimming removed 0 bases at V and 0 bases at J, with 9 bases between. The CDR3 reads CASSLALEFSYNEQFF. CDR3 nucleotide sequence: TGTGCCAGCAGTTTAGCGCTGGAGTTCTCCTACAATGAGCAGTTCTTC.

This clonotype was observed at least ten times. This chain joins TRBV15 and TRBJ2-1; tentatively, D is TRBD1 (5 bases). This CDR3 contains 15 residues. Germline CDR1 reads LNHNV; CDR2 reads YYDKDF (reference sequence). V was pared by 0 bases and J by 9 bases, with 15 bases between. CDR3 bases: TGTGCCACCAGCAGAGATCTGGTAGGGGCAGGTGAGCAGTTCTTC. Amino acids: CATSRDLVGAGEQFF.

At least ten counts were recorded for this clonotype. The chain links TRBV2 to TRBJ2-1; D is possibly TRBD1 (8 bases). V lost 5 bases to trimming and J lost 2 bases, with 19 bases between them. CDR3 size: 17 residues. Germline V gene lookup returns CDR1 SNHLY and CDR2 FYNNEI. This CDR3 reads CASSFTRTGRAYNEQFF. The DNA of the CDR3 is TGTGCCAGCAGTTTTACTAGGACAGGGAGGGCCTACAATGAGCAGTTCTTC.